A single sample is the source of the 15 T cell receptor beta chains below, sequenced in a study of PD-1 blockade in mismatch repair-deficient tumors. Repertoires were generated with immunoSEQ multiplex PCR, while TCRdb's copy carries only in-frame clones and drops some. Here the sample spans 80,000 to 130,000 clones, about four fifths being singletons. This specimen consisted of peripheral blood, obtained 35 to 37 weeks after starting pembrolizumab. The source is an adult with mismatch repair-deficient cancer.

This clone has a single count. The rearrangement uses TRBV6-5 and TRBJ2-7, with D possibly TRBD2 on 6 matching bases. Germline CDR1 reads MNHEY; CDR2 reads SVGAGI. CDR3 size: 15 residues. Trimming left V 3 bases short and J 6 bases short, with 18 bases between. Here the CDR3 DNA reads TGTGCCAGCAGTTATATCGAGCGTCCCGGGGGCGAGCAGTACTTC. Its translation: CASSYIERPGGEQYF.

This clone was observed a few times. The chain employs TRBV30 and TRBJ2-7, with 9 bases identical to TRBD2. V shed 1 base and J 4 bases; nucleotides not matched to a gene: 2. CDR3 length equals 13 residues. Germline V gene sequence: CDR1 GTSNPN, CDR2 SVGIG (reference sequence). As DNA, the CDR3 is TGTGCCTGGAGTGGGCTAGCGGGATACGAGCAGTACTTC. As protein: CAWSGLAGYEQYF.

This clone was recorded only once. The junction does not match germline at one end; this may be a read error. The chain carries TRBV7-7 and TRBJ2-1; 9 bases are a match to TRBD1. The CDR3 runs 15 residues. CDR1 is SSHAT and CDR2 is FNYEAQ in the germline V gene (reference sequence). The CDR3 bases are TGTGCTAGCAGCCTCGGACAGGGGTTATACAATGAGCAGTTCTTC. Encoded protein: CASSLGQGLYNEQFF. Using reference TRBV7-7 and TRBJ2-1 for the parts outside the CDR3, the full variable domain is GAGVSQSPRYKVTKRGQDVTLRCDPISSHATLYWYQQALGQGPEFLTYFNYEAQPDKSGLPSDRFSAERPEGSISTLTIQRTEQRDSAMYRCASSLGQGLYNEQFFGPGTRLTVL.

This chain's CDR3 is CASSPHEDAAPNTEAFF. The CDR3 DNA reads as TGCGCCAGCAGCCCACATGAGGACGCCGCGCCGAACACTGAAGCTTTCTTT. The rearrangement links TRBV5-1 to TRBJ1-1; D uncertain. Trimming took off 4 bases at V and 1 base at J, with 20 bases between the two ends. The CDR3 has 17 residues. The germline CDR1 and CDR2 sequences are SGHRS and YFSETQ.

This clone was counted a few times. The V and J genes are TRBV5-4 and TRBJ1-3; D is perhaps TRBD1 (5 bases). The V gene's germline CDR1 is SGHNT and CDR2 YYREEE (reference sequence). V was cut by 4 bases and J by 8 bases, with 13 bases left in between. There are 13 residues in the CDR3. The CDR3 region is CASSTGGEHTIYF. CDR3 sequence (DNA): TGTGCCAGCAGCACTGGGGGGGAGCACACCATATATTTT.

The chain is built from TRBV10-2 and TRBJ2-1; unclear D gene. The CDR3 contains 15 residues. The V and J ends lost 8 bases and 7 bases respectively, with 21 bases between them. The germline CDR1 and CDR2 sequences are WSHSY and SAAADI. The CDR3 sequence is CASRLDRSLRNEQFF. CDR3 bases: TGCGCCAGCCGACTGGACCGATCCCTCCGGAATGAGCAGTTCTTC.

The rearrangement links TRBV6-5 to TRBJ2-1; a weak D match, TRBD1 (5 bases). The CDR3 sequence is 15 residues long. Germline CDR1 reads MNHEY; CDR2 reads SVGAGI. Trimming took 6 bases from V and 0 from J, leaving 12 bases between them. For the CDR3, the DNA is TGTGCCAGCAGCCCGGACACTTTCTCCTACAATGAGCAGTTCTTC. This codes for CASSPDTFSYNEQFF.

The rearrangement links TRBV6-6 to TRBJ2-1; D is undetermined. Germline V CDR1 and CDR2: MNHNY, SVGAGI (reference sequence). Trimming took off 6 bases at V and 4 bases at J, with 16 bases between the two ends. This CDR3 has 15 residues. In DNA form, the CDR3 reads TGTGCCAGCAGACATGGAGATCCCCCTTACAATGAGCAGTTCTTC. This gives the protein CASRHGDPPYNEQFF.

In its sample, this clone was seen once. The chain employs TRBV5-1 and TRBJ1-1; D is unresolved. Between the trimmed V and J ends, which lost 0 bases and 5 bases, there was a span of 11 bases. The CDR3 contains 14 residues. Per the germline V gene, CDR1 is SGHRS and CDR2 is YFSETQ. The CDR3 region has the DNA TGCGCCAGCAGCTTGGAGGAAGGGCGAACTGAAGCTTTCTTT. This codes for CASSLEEGRTEAFF.

The rearrangement links TRBV15 to TRBJ2-2; 7 bases align to TRBD1. This CDR3 region has 15 residues. Trimming at V came to 2 bases and at J to 4 bases, leaving 4 bases not matched to a gene. CDR1 is LNHNV, CDR2 YYDKDF, per germline (reference sequence). DNA for the CDR3: TGTGCCACCAGCAGAAACACAGGGGTCACCGGGGAGCTGTTTTTT. It encodes CATSRNTGVTGELFF.

The rearrangement links TRBV6-6 to TRBJ1-1, with a tentative D call TRBD1 (5 bases). The V gene's germline CDR1 is MNHNY and CDR2 SVGAGI (reference sequence). With 0 bases removed from V and 11 bases from J, the gap between germline ends came to 10 bases. The CDR3 loop spans 12 amino acids. CDR3 region: CASSYSEGYAFF. In nucleotides, the CDR3 is TGTGCCAGCAGTTACTCGGAGGGGTATGCTTTCTTT.

The J gene is TRBJ2-1, the V gene TRBV6-6; D call uncertain. The germline V gene has CDR1 MNHNY and CDR2 SVGAGI (reference sequence). The CDR3 is 13 amino acids. Between the trimmed V and J ends, which lost 2 bases and 4 bases, there was a span of 6 bases. The CDR3 DNA sequence: TGTGCCAGCAGTTACGGGCCGTACAATGAGCAGTTCTTC. Protein product: CASSYGPYNEQFF.

The chain couples TRBV14 to TRBJ1-1; D is ambiguous. Trimming cost V 5 bases and J 0 bases, with 7 bases left between them. Germline values: CDR1 SGHDN, CDR2 FVKESK. The CDR3 consists of 13 residues. In DNA form, the CDR3 reads TGTGCCAGCAGCTCGGGCCTGAACACTGAAGCTTTCTTT. Translated, it gives CASSSGLNTEAFF.

The chain couples TRBV5-6 to TRBJ2-3; no definite D call. This CDR3 is 15 amino acids long. The germline V gene encodes CDR1 SGHDT and CDR2 YYEEEE. Deletions cut 0 bases from V and 2 bases from J, with 10 bases between. For the CDR3, the DNA is TGTGCCAGCAGCTTGGTTCGAGGCCCCACAGATACGCAGTATTTT. Protein product: CASSLVRGPTDTQYF.

The chain has TRBV27 and TRBJ2-7, with 8 bases identical to TRBD2. V lost 3 bases and J lost 0; bases outside the gene matches: 1. The CDR3 consists of 14 residues. Germline CDR1 and CDR2: MNHEY and SMNVEV (reference sequence). CDR3 amino acids: CASSFSGSSYEQYF. CDR3 sequence (DNA): TGTGCCAGCAGTTTCAGCGGGAGCTCCTACGAGCAGTACTTC.